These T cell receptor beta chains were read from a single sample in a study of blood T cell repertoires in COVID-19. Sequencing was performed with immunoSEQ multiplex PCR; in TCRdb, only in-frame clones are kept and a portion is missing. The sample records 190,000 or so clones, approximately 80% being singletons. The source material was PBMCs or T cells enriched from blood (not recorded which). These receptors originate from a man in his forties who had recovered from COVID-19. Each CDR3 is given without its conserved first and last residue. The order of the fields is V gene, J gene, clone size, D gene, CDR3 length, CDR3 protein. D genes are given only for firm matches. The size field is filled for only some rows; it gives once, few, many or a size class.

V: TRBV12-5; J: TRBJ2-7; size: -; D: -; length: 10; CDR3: ASGLLGDRLY
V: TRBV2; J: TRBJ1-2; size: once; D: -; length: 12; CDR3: ASQVGRANYGYT
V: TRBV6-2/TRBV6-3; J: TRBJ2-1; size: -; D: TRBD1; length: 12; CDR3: ASSLDRGGNEQF
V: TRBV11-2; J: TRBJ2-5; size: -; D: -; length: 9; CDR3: ASSSSETQY
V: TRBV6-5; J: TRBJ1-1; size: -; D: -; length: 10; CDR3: ASSPAGTEAF
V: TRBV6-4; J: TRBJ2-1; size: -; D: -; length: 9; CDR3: ASSAGDEQF
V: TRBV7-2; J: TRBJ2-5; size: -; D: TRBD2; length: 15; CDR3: ASSSSGGLAKRETQY
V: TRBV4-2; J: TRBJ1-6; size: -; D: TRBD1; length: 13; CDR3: ASSQAGQGVSPLH
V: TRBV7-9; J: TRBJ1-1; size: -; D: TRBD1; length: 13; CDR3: ASSLTGQARFEAF
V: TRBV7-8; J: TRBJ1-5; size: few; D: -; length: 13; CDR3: ASSLSKGVSQPQH
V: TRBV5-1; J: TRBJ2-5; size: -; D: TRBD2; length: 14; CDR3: ASSLRPSGNQETQY
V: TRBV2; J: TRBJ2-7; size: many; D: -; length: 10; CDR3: ASSELTYEQY
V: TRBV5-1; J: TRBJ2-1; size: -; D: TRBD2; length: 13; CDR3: ASSLGSSGRNEQF
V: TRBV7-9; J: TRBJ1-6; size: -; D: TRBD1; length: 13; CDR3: ATPTGDSHNSPLH
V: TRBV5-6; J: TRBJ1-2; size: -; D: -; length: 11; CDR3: ASSQGMDYGYT
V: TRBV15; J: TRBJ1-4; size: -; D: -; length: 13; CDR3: ATSRDQGVKEKLF
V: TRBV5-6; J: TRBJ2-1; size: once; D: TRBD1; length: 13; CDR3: ASTPGQTGLDEQF
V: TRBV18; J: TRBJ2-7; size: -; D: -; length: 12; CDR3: ASSPRQGEYEQY
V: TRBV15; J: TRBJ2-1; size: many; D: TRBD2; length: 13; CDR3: ATGTSGSPYNEQF
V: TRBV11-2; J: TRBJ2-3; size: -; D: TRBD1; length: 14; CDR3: ASSLDLGQGTDTQY
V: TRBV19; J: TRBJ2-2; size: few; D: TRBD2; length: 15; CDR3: ASSIFGRGANTGELF
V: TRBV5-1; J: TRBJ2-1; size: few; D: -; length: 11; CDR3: ASSGDIYNEQF
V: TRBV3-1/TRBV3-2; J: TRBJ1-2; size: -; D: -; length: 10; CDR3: ASSLGDFGYT
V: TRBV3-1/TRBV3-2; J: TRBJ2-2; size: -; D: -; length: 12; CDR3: ASSLELNTGELF
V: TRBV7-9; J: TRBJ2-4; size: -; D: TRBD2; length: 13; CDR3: ASSLASGSSNIQY
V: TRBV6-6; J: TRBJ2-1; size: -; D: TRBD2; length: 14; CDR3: ASSTTRGGTYNEQF
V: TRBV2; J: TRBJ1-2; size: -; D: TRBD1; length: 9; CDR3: ASKRTGGYT
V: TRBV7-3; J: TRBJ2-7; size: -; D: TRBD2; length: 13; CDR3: ASSLLAGVRNEQY
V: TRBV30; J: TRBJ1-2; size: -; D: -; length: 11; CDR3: AWSGSLAYGYT
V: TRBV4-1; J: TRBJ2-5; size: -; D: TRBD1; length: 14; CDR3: ASSQDGGTGDETQY
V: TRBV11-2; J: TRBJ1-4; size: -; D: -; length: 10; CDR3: ASSLQQEKLF
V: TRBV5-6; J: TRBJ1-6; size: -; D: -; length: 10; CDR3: ASSIDTIPLH
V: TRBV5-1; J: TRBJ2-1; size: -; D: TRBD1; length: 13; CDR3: ASSLGQGFYNEQF
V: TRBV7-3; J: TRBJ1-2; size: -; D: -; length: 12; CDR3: ASSLTDQGYGYT
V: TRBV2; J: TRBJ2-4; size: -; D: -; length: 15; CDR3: ATPSSGPPSWKNIQY
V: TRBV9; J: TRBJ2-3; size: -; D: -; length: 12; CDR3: ASGWTSSTDTQY
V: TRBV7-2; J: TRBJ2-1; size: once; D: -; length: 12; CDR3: ASSSQLAPNEQF
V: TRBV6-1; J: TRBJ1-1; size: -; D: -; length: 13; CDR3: ASSEVLPLNTEAF
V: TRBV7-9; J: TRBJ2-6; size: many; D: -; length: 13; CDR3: ASSLPEAGANVLT
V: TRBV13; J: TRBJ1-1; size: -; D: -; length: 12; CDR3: ASSLRQSNTEAF
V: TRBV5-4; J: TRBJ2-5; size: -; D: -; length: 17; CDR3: ASSPVSGRQGWSEETQY
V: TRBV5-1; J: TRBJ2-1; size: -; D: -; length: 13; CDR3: ASSTSGSSYNEQF
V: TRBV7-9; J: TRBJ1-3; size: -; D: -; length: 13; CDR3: ASSLATGPGNTIY
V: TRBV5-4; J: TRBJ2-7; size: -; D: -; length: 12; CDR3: ASSLAGQSYEQY
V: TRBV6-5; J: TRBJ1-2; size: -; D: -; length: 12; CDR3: ASSLAWGDYGYT
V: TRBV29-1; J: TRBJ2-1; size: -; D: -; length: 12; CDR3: SAGRLVPYNEQF
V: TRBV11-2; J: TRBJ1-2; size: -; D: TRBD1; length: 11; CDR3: ASSLGQARGYT